This TCR beta chain came from a study of blood T cells in healthy people across ages. A J-beta primer mix and a sample-barcoded 5' primer were used in a second PCR of roughly 7 to 12 cycles. Each cDNA molecule, via a template-switch adaptor with 12 random nucleotides, was tagged. TCRdb re-called the 5' RACE reads with MiXCR, one entry per CDR3 protein. Of around 800,000 distinct CDR3 sequences listed, roughly 26% are singletons. Trimming pared 11 bases from V and 7 bases from J, leaving 23 bases between. The CDR3 is made up of 15 amino acids. Germline V gives CDR1 LGHNA, CDR2 YNFKEQ. This sample was shared with a second study, whose subject was T cells of mothers and their children. That investigation notes: The analysis detected no persistent microchimeric T cell clones.

The V and J genes are TRBV4-2 and TRBJ1-4; TRBD1 might be the D (5 bases). Sample: blood. The clonotype was recovered from a boy aged 10-17 years in good health. For the CDR3, the DNA is TGTGCCTCGAGTTATGAACAGGCAAGCGGTGAAAAACTGTTTTTT. Its translation is CASSYEQASGEKLFF.